The 32 T cell receptor beta chains in this list originate from one sample, sequenced in a study of radiotherapy plus CTLA-4 blockade in lung cancer. The method was immunoSEQ multiplex PCR; TCRdb's version includes in-frame clones alone and lacks a portion of them. The sample contains 45,000 or so clones, roughly 76% of which appear only once. Sequencing used peripheral blood, obtained from a patient treated with radiotherapy plus ipilimumab. The receptors were gathered from a human donor with non-small cell lung cancer who had stable disease on radiotherapy plus ipilimumab.

The J gene is TRBJ1-2, the V gene TRBV29-1; D is unresolved. From germline, CDR1 is SQVTM and CDR2 ANQGSEA. The CDR3 totals 14 residues. With 4 bases removed from V and 4 bases from J, the gap between germline ends came to 16 bases. The chain's CDR3 is CSVGAGTRTYGYTF. As DNA, the CDR3 is TGCAGCGTTGGGGCGGGCACCAGGACCTATGGCTACACCTTC.

The rearrangement uses TRBV4-3 and TRBJ2-1; D is uncertain. The V end was cut by 2 bases, the J end by 4 bases, with 9 bases between. CDR1 and CDR2 (germline): LGHNA, YSLEER. The CDR3 is 14 residues long. The CDR3 loop is CASSQYGPYNEQFF. The CDR3 DNA follows: TGCGCCAGCAGCCAATACGGACCATACAATGAGCAGTTCTTC.

The chain couples TRBV4-2 to TRBJ1-2; the D gene is possibly TRBD1 (6 bases). Trimming took 3 bases from V and 8 from J, leaving 16 bases between them. CDR3 length: 14 amino acids. The germline V gene has CDR1 LGHNA and CDR2 YNFKEQ. The CDR3 nucleotides are TGTGCCAGCAGCCAGAGGACAGAGTTATCCGGCTACACCTTC. Amino acids: CASSQRTELSGYTF.

The V call is TRBV2, the J call TRBJ2-1; TRBD2 agrees at 7 bases. CDR1 is SNHLY and CDR2 is FYNNEI in the germline V gene. The CDR3 is made up of 13 amino acids. Trimming cost V 6 bases and J 4 bases; bases outside gene matches: 3. The CDR3 region is CASRGGTYNEQFF. The CDR3 nucleotides are TGTGCCAGCAGGGGGGGGACGTACAATGAGCAGTTCTTC.

CDR3 in DNA: TGTGCCATCAGTGAGTCCTGGGGCATCCAGGAACAAGAGACCCAGTACTTC. Residues: CAISESWGIQEQETQYF. The chain has TRBV10-3 and TRBJ2-5; TRBD1 might be the D (5 bases). Trimming took 0 bases from V and 2 from J, leaving 16 bases between them. The germline gives CDR1 ENHRY, CDR2 SYGVKD. There are 17 residues in the CDR3.

This chain joins TRBV5-4 and TRBJ2-7; a possible D gene is TRBD1 (5 bases). The CDR3 covers 13 residues. The germline V gene encodes CDR1 SGHNT and CDR2 YYREEE (reference sequence). V lost 0 bases and J 4 bases, leaving 8 bases between the germline ends. The chain's CDR3 is CASSLEGLYEQYV. In DNA, the CDR3 is TGTGCCAGCAGCTTGGAGGGGCTGTACGAGCAGTACGTC.

The rearrangement joins TRBV7-8 to TRBJ2-4; 8 positions agree with TRBD2. There are 14 residues in the CDR3. Germline trimming cut 3 bases from V and 6 bases from J; bases unmatched to any gene: 4. Germline CDR1 reads SGHVS; CDR2 reads FQNEAQ. The CDR3 sequence: CASSLHLAGNIQYF. For the CDR3, the DNA is TGTGCCAGCAGCTTGCACCTAGCGGGAAACATTCAGTACTTC.

This clone was found once. This chain joins TRBV19 and TRBJ2-2, with 7 bases matching TRBD2. CDR3 size: 17 residues. The germline gives CDR1 LNHDA, CDR2 SQIVND (reference sequence). V shed 5 bases and J 1 base; nucleotides not matched to a gene: 10. The CDR3 protein is CASSPPWGGRNTGELFF. The CDR3 DNA sequence: TGTGCCAGTAGTCCCCCATGGGGGGGGAGGAACACCGGGGAGCTGTTTTTT.

The chain has TRBV30 and TRBJ2-1; D uncertain. The germline gives CDR1 GTSNPN, CDR2 SVGIG (reference sequence). Trimming removed 1 base at V and 3 bases at J, with 16 bases between. The CDR3 extends over 16 amino acids. The CDR3, as DNA: TGTGCCTGGAGTGACTCCTGGATAGCCGACTACAATGAGCAGTTCTTC. Protein sequence: CAWSDSWIADYNEQFF.

This chain uses TRBV30 with TRBJ1-5, with D uncertain. Trimming left V 0 bases short and J 2 bases short, with 11 bases between. CDR1 is GTSNPN and CDR2 is SVGIG in the germline V gene (reference sequence). This CDR3 is 15 amino acids long. The DNA of the CDR3 is TGTGCCTGGAGTGTAAGCGGGTACGGCAATCAGCCCCAGCATTTT. It yields the protein CAWSVSGYGNQPQHF. Full variable domain (remainder filled in from reference TRBV30 and TRBJ1-5): SQTIHQWPATLVQPVGSPLSLECTVEGTSNPNLYWYRQAAGRGLQLLFYSVGIGQISSEVPQNLSASRPQDRQFILSSKKLLLSDSGFYLCAWSVSGYGNQPQHFGDGTRLSIL.

V gene TRBV27 combines with J gene TRBJ2-1, with 10 bases fitting TRBD2. This CDR3 is 17 amino acids long. From germline, CDR1 is MNHEY and CDR2 SMNVEV (reference sequence). The junction had 11 bases not matched to a gene; V was cut back by 5 bases and J by 4 bases. The CDR3 DNA reads as TGTGCCAGCAGTCCCAGCGGGGGGGCCTTTGTTTACAATGAGCAGTTCTTC. This gives the protein CASSPSGGAFVYNEQFF.

Relative to its sample, this clone is medium-sized. This rearrangement joins TRBV11-2 to TRBJ1-4; tentative D call: TRBD1 (6 bases). Trimming took off 5 bases at V and 5 bases at J, with 12 bases between the two ends. This CDR3 has 14 residues. In germline, CDR1 is SGHAT, CDR2 FQNNGV. CDR3 protein: CASSLGAGNEKLFF. CDR3 bases: TGTGCCAGCAGCCTGGGGGCAGGGAATGAAAAACTGTTTTTT.

The chain combines TRBV12-5 with TRBJ1-2; perhaps TRBD1 as D (6 bases). The CDR3 is 15 residues long. Between the trimmed V and J ends, which lost 1 base and 0 bases, there was a span of 9 bases. CDR1 LGHNT and CDR2 FRNRAP come from the germline V gene. The CDR3 DNA sequence: TGTGCTAGTGGTTTGGCAGGGGCCGCTAACTATGGCTACACCTTC. It yields the protein CASGLAGAANYGYTF.

The rearrangement joins TRBV9 to TRBJ1-1; tentative D call: TRBD1 (5 bases). Trimming took off 3 bases at V and 3 bases at J, with 12 bases between the two ends. The CDR3 is made up of 14 amino acids. Germline assignment: CDR1 SGDLS and CDR2 YYNGEE. The CDR3 here is CASSATPGYTEAFF. The CDR3 nucleotides read TGTGCCAGCAGCGCTACCCCAGGGTACACTGAAGCTTTCTTT. The whole variable domain, remainder taken from reference TRBV9 and TRBJ1-1, is DSGVTQTPKHLITATGQRVTLRCSPRSGDLSVYWYQQSLDQGLQFLIQYYNGEERAKGNILERFSAQQFPDLHSELNLSSLELGDSALYFCASSATPGYTEAFFGQGTRLTVV.

The chain is built from TRBV6-6 and TRBJ2-4; 8 nucleotides agree with TRBD1. V lost 7 bases and J lost 3; bases outside the gene matches: 8. Germline V lookup: CDR1 MNHNY, CDR2 SVGAGI (reference sequence). The CDR3 runs to 15 residues. CDR3 DNA: TGTGCCAGCACTCTGACAGGGGCTTTCAAAAACATTCAGTACTTC. This translates into CASTLTGAFKNIQYF.

The rearrangement joins TRBV20-1 to TRBJ2-5, with a tentative D call TRBD2 (5 bases). Trimming took 6 bases from V and 4 from J, leaving 9 bases between them. This CDR3 is 11 amino acids long. Looked up from germline, CDR1 is DFQATT and CDR2 is SNEGSKA (reference sequence). The CDR3 region is CSAPSGETQYF. CDR3 nucleotides: TGCAGTGCACCAAGCGGAGAGACCCAGTACTTC.

The rearrangement joins TRBV2 to TRBJ2-6; a weak D match, TRBD1 (5 bases). CDR3 length: 15 amino acids. In germline, CDR1 is SNHLY, CDR2 FYNNEI. V lost 3 bases, J lost 0 bases, and 6 bases lay in between. The CDR3 loop reads CASSEGPSGANVLTF. Written as DNA, the CDR3 is TGTGCCAGCAGTGAGGGGCCCTCTGGGGCCAACGTCCTGACTTTC.

The genes are TRBV6-5 and TRBJ1-1; D is uncertain. Germline V gene lookup returns CDR1 MNHEY and CDR2 SVGAGI. V lost 6 bases to trimming and J lost 11 bases, with 13 bases between them. The CDR3 is 11 amino acids. The DNA for the CDR3 is TGTGCCAGCAGGAATTCGAATGAGGCTTTCTTT. It yields the protein CASRNSNEAFF.

This chain links TRBV27 with TRBJ2-1; 9 positions match TRBD2. The V and J ends lost 7 bases and 5 bases, in that order; junction bases with no gene match: 9. The germline V gene has CDR1 MNHEY and CDR2 SMNVEV (reference sequence). The CDR3 is 15 amino acids. The CDR3 region has the DNA TGTGCCAGCAAGCCGAGACTAGCGGTCCACAATGAGCAGTTCTTC. It translates to CASKPRLAVHNEQFF.

This chain uses TRBV9 with TRBJ2-3; no firm D call. Looked up from germline, CDR1 is SGDLS and CDR2 is YYNGEE. CDR3 length: 16 residues. Trimming removed 0 bases from V and 1 base from J, with 12 bases in between. The CDR3 bases are TGTGCCAGCAGCGTAGGAGTGCGGAGTGGCACAGATACGCAGTATTTT. Its translation: CASSVGVRSGTDTQYF.

The CDR3 loop reads CASRLGQGARYGYTF. As DNA, the CDR3 is TGTGCCAGCAGACTTGGCCAGGGGGCGCGGTATGGCTACACCTTC. This chain joins TRBV6-5 and TRBJ1-2, with TRBD1 matching over 8 bases. CDR3 size: 15 residues. Germline V gene sequence: CDR1 MNHEY, CDR2 SVGAGI. Trimming removed 6 bases from V and 5 bases from J; junction bases left unmatched: 11.

This clone appeared a single time. The chain links TRBV7-2 to TRBJ1-4; tentatively, D is TRBD1 (5 bases). CDR1 and CDR2 (germline): SGHTA, FQGNSA. Trimming took 2 bases from V and 10 from J, leaving 8 bases between them. This CDR3 spans 12 amino acids. CDR3 sequence: CASSLIGGKLFF. The CDR3 DNA follows: TGTGCCAGCAGCTTAATTGGGGGAAAACTGTTTTTT. Together with reference TRBV7-2 and TRBJ1-4, the CDR3 gives the full variable domain: GAGVSQSPSNKVTEKGKDVELRCDPISGHTALYWYRQSLGQGLEFLIYFQGNSAPDKSGLPSDRFSAERTGGSVSTLTIQRTQQEDSAVYLCASSLIGGKLFFGSGTQLSVL.

This chain uses TRBV7-2 with TRBJ1-1; possible D gene TRBD1, 6 bases. Per germline, CDR1 SGHTA and CDR2 FQGNSA. V lost 4 bases and J lost 1, with 13 bases in between. This CDR3 has 15 amino acids. The CDR3 DNA follows: TGTGCCAGCAGCTCGACCCGAGGGGGGAACACTGAAGCTTTCTTT. Translation gives CASSSTRGGNTEAFF.

With respect to this clone: The CDR3 carries no conserved terminal phenylalanine or tryptophan, so it likely arises from a read error. The V and J genes are TRBV15 and TRBJ1-6; D is ambiguous. The CDR3 covers 16 residues. The germline V gene has CDR1 LNHNV and CDR2 YYDKDF (reference sequence). V lost 1 base and J 9 bases, leaving 16 bases between the germline ends. The chain's CDR3 is CATSRGSTFNTSPLHL. The CDR3 DNA is TGTGCCACCAGCAGAGGGTCCACCTTTAATACTTCACCCCTCCACCTT.

V gene TRBV30 combines with J gene TRBJ1-1; D is ambiguous. CDR1 and CDR2 from the germline V gene are GTSNPN and SVGIG (reference sequence). This CDR3 has 12 amino acids. Trimming stripped 7 bases from V and 2 bases from J, with 11 bases between. CDR3 sequence: CASRKTNTEAFF. CDR3 sequence (DNA): TGTGCCTCCCGCAAAACAAACACTGAAGCTTTCTTT.

This chain joins TRBV5-1 and TRBJ1-3, with D perhaps matching TRBD1 (6 bases). Germline CDR1 and CDR2: SGHRS and YFSETQ. There are 16 residues in the CDR3. V lost 4 bases and J lost 0, with 14 bases in between. The CDR3 loop is CASSPGRGSSGNTIYF. The DNA of the CDR3 is TGCGCCAGCAGCCCGGGAAGGGGGAGCTCTGGAAACACCATATATTTT.

V usage is TRBV19 and J usage is TRBJ1-5; a possible D gene is TRBD1 (5 bases). CDR3 size: 15 residues. Looked up from germline, CDR1 is LNHDA and CDR2 is SQIVND (reference sequence). Trimming pared 1 base from V and 1 base from J, leaving 8 bases between. The CDR3 DNA reads TGTGCCAGTAGTATAGCCAGGGTGAGCAATCAGCCCCAGCATTTT. Protein: CASSIARVSNQPQHF.

V usage is TRBV9 and J usage is TRBJ1-1; 8 bases map to TRBD1. This CDR3 region has 16 residues. Losses at the gene ends were 0 bases for V and 0 bases for J; bases not matched to a gene: 4. Germline CDR1 SGDLS, CDR2 YYNGEE. The CDR3 bases are TGTGCCAGCAGCGTAGGTTCGGACAGGGTGAACACTGAAGCTTTCTTT. Amino acids: CASSVGSDRVNTEAFF.

The gene calls are TRBV28 and TRBJ2-3; 7 nucleotides agree with TRBD2. Unmatched junction bases numbered 12, after V lost 6 bases and J lost 0 bases. CDR1 and CDR2 (germline): MDHEN, SYDVKM. The CDR3 covers 17 residues. The CDR3: CASSPDFGRGSTDTQYF. The CDR3, as DNA: TGTGCCAGCAGCCCCGACTTCGGGCGGGGGAGCACAGATACGCAGTATTTT.

This clone was observed a few times. The chain combines TRBV7-9 with TRBJ1-2, with TRBD1 matching over 9 bases. The CDR3 runs 14 residues. V dropped 5 bases and J dropped 3; count of bases not matched to a gene: 4. CDR1 is SEHNR and CDR2 is FQNEAQ in the germline V gene (reference sequence). The CDR3, as DNA: TGTGCCAGCAGCCTCCGGGACAGGGACTATGGCTACACCTTC. Its protein product is CASSLRDRDYGYTF.

This chain joins TRBV18 and TRBJ2-7; possible D gene TRBD1, 5 bases. The CDR3 runs 13 residues. Trimming removed 5 bases from V and 2 bases from J, with 10 bases in between. Germline lookup yields CDR1 KGHSH and CDR2 LQKENI. The CDR3 DNA follows: TGTGCCAGCTCATCGGACATGACCTACGAGCAGTACTTC. It encodes CASSSDMTYEQYF. Full variable domain (remainder filled in from reference TRBV18 and TRBJ2-7): NAGVMQNPRHLVRRRGQEARLRCSPMKGHSHVYWYRQLPEEGLKFMVYLQKENIIDESGMPKERFSAEFPKEGPSILRIQQVVRGDSAAYFCASSSDMTYEQYFGPGTRLTVT.

This chain links TRBV15 with TRBJ2-5; D gene unclear. The V end lost 1 base, the J end lost 2 bases, and 8 bases lay between the germline ends. CDR3 length: 14 amino acids. Germline values: CDR1 LNHNV, CDR2 YYDKDF (reference sequence). The CDR3: CATSRARQQETQYF. As DNA, the CDR3 is TGTGCCACCAGCAGAGCACGTCAGCAAGAGACCCAGTACTTC. Combining the CDR3 with reference TRBV15 and TRBJ2-5 gives the whole variable domain DAMVIQNPRYQVTQFGKPVTLSCSQTLNHNVMYWYQQKSSQAPKLLFHYYDKDFNNEADTPDNFQSRRPNTSFCFLDIRSPGLGDTAMYLCATSRARQQETQYFGPGTRLLVL.